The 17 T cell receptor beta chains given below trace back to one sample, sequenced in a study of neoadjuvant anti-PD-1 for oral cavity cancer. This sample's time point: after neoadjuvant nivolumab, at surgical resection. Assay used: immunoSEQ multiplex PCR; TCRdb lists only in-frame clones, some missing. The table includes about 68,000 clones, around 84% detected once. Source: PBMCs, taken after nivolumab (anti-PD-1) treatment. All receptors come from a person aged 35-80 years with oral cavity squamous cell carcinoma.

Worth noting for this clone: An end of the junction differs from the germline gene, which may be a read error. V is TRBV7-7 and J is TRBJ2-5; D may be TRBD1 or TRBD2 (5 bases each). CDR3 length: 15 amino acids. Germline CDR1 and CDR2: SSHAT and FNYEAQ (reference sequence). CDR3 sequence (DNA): TGTGCTAGCAGCTTAAGTAAAGGGACCCAAGAGACCCAGTACTTC. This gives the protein CASSLSKGTQETQYF.

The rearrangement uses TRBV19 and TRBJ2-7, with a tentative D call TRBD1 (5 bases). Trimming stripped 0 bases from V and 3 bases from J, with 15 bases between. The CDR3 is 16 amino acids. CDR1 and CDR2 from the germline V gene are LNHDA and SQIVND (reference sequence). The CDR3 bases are TGTGCCAGTAGTATAGATGCGGCGACAGCCGACTACGAGCAGTACTTC. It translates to CASSIDAATADYEQYF.

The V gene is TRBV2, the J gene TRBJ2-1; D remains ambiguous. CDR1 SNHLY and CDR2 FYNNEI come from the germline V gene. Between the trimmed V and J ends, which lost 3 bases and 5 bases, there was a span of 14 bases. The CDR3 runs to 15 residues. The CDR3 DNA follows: TGTGCCAGCAGTGACGACGGAGCCATGAACAATGAGCAGTTCTTC. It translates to CASSDDGAMNNEQFF.

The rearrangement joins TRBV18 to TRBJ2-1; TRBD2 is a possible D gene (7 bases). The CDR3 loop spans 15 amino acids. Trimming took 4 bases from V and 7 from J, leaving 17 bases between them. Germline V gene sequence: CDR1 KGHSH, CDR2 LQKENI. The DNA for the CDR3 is TGTGCCAGCTCACGGCTGATAGAGGGGGGGAATGAGCAGTTCTTC. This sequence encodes CASSRLIEGGNEQFF.

DNA for the CDR3: TGTGCCAGCAGGTTGGTCGGAGGCAATCAGCCCCAGCATTTT. Translating it yields CASRLVGGNQPQHF. The chain uses TRBV7-2 and TRBJ1-5; D ambiguous. This CDR3 is 14 amino acids long. Trimming removed 6 bases from V and 2 bases from J, with 11 bases in between. In germline, CDR1 is SGHTA, CDR2 FQGNSA.

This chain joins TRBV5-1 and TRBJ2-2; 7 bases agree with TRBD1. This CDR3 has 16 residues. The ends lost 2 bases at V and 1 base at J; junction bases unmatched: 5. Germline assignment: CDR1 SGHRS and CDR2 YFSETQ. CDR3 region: CASSFAQGVNTGELFF. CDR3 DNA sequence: TGCGCCAGCAGCTTCGCGCAGGGGGTGAACACCGGGGAGCTGTTTTTT.

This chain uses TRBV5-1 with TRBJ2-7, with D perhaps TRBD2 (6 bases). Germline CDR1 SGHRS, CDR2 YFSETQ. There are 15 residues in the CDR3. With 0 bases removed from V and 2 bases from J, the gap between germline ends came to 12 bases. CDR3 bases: TGCGCCAGCAGCTTGGGGCTAGCGACCACCTACGAGCAGTACTTC. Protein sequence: CASSLGLATTYEQYF.

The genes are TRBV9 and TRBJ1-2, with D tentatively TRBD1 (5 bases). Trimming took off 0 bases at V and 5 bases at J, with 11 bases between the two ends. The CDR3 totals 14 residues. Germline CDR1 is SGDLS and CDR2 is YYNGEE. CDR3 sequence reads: CASSVDAEGYGYTF. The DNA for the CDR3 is TGTGCCAGCAGCGTAGATGCTGAGGGGTATGGCTACACCTTC.

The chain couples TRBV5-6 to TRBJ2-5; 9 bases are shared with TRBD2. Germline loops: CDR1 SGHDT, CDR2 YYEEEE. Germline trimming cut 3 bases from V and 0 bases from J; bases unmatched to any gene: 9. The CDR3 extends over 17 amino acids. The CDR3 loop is CASSSLLSSGDQETQYF. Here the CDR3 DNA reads TGTGCCAGCAGCTCGTTACTATCTAGCGGGGACCAAGAGACCCAGTACTTC. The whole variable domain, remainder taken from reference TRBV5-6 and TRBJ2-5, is DAGVTQSPTHLIKTRGQQVTLRCSPKSGHDTVSWYQQALGQGPQFIFQYYEEEERQRGNFPDRFSGHQFPNYSSELNVNALLLGDSALYLCASSSLLSSGDQETQYFGPGTRLLVL.

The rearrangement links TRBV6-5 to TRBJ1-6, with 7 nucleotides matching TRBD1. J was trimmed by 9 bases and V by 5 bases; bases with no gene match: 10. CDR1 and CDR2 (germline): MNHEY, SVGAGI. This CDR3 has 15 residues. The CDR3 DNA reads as TGTGCCAGCAGTCGCTCTGAGGGGGCGGGTTCACCCCTCCACTTT. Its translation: CASSRSEGAGSPLHF.

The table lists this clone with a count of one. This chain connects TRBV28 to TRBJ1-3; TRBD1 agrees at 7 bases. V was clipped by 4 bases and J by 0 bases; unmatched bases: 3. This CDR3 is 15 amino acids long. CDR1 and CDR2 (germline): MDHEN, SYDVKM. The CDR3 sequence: CASSWGQHSGNTIYF. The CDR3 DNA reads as TGTGCCAGCAGTTGGGGACAGCACTCTGGAAACACCATATATTTT.

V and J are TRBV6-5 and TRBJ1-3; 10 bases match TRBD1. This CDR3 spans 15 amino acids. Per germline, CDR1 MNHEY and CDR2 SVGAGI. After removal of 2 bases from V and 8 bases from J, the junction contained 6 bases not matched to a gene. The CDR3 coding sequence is TGTGCCAGCAGTTACGGGGGACAGGGGCGATACACCATATATTTT. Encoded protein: CASSYGGQGRYTIYF.

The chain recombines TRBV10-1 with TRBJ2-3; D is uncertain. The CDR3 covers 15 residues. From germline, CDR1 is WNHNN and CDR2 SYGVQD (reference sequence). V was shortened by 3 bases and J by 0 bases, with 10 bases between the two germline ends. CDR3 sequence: CASSDGVTSTDTQYF. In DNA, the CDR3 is TGCGCCAGCAGTGATGGCGTGACTAGCACAGATACGCAGTATTTT.

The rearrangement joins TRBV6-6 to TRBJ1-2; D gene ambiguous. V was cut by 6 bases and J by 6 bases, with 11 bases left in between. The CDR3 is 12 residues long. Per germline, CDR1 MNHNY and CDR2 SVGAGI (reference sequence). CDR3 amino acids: CASSRIVDGYTF. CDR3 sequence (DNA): TGTGCCAGCAGCCGCATAGTGGATGGCTACACCTTC.

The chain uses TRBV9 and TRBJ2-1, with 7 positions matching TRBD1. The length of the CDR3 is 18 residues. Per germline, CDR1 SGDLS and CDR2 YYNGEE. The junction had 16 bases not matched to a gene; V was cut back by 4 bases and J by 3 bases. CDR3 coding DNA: TGTGCCAGCAGCCGGATGGGAGAGGGGGCACGTCTCTACAATGAGCAGTTCTTC. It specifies CASSRMGEGARLYNEQFF.

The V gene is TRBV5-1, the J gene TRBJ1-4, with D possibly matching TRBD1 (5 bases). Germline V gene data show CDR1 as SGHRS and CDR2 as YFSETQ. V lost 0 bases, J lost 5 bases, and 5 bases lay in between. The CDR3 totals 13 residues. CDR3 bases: TGCGCCAGCAGCTTGGCAGGGAATGAAAAACTGTTTTTT. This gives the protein CASSLAGNEKLFF.

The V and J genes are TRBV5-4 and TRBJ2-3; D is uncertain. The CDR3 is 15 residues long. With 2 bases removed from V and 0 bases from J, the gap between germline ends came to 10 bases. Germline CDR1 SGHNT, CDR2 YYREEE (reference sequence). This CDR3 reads CASSLDSLSTDTQYF. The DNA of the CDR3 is TGTGCCAGCAGCTTAGACTCCCTTAGCACAGATACGCAGTATTTT. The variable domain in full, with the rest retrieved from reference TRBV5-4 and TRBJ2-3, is ETGVTQSPTHLIKTRGQQVTLRCSSQSGHNTVSWYQQALGQGPQFIFQYYREEENGRGNFPPRFSGLQFPNYSSELNVNALELDDSALYLCASSLDSLSTDTQYFGPGTRLTVL.